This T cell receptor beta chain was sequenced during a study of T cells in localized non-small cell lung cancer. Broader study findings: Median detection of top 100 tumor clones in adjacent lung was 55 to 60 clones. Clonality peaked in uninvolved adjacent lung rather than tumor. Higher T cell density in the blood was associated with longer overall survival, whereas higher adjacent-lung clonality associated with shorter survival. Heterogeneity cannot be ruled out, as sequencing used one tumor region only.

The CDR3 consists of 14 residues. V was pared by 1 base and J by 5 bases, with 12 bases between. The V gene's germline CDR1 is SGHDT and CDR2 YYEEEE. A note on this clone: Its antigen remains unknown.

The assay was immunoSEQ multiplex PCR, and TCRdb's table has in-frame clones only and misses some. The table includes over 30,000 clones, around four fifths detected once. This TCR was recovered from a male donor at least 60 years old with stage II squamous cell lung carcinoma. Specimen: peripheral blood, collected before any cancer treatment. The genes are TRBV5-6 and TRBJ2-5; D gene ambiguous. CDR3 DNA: TGTGCCAGCAGCTTGCCGGACGGGCCCGAGACCCAGTACTTC. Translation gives CASSLPDGPETQYF.